This TCR beta chain was identified during a study of cytomegalovirus exposure and HLA in healthy donors (dated by TCRdb to the late 2010s). About the full investigation: According to a later analysis, one platform produced both the 120 validation repertoires and the roughly 660 repertoires of the first cohort. The study aimed to test whether cataloging public T cell receptors could reveal signatures of past pathogen exposure. A separate validation cohort of 100 to 150 different subjects was used in addition to the roughly 700-subject first cohort. To predict cytomegalovirus infection status, the study brought together high-throughput TCR immunosequencing, statistical association of individual TCRs with disease status, and machine learning. Points the paper makes about the study in general: While some public TCRs were present in many individuals, most TCR sequences turned up only very rarely across donors. In a later analysis, TCRs clustered in the first cohort were found to also tend to co-occur in the approximately 110 validation repertoires, with approximately 94% of cluster scores above 0. The study gave a list of 150 to 200 TCR beta chains associated with cytomegalovirus. It was suggested by the authors that the approach could potentially be generalized to other disease states and immunological phenotypes. In both the original and validation cohorts, the classifier was reported to diagnose cytomegalovirus status with high specificity and sensitivity. A few of the identified cytomegalovirus-associated TCR beta chains were confirmed in vitro to be specific for cytomegalovirus antigens. The validation cohort had no HLA typing available for a later analysis, so co-occurrence within that cohort was assessed over all 120 or so repertoires.

The protocol used for the library was the immunoSEQ multiplex PCR assay. In the authors' own workflow: A statistical classification framework was built for diagnosing cytomegalovirus status from the catalog of TCR beta chain sequences. Entries here come from immuneACCESS through TCRdb and include only in-frame sequences with V and J called. Some clones fail to appear in such tables; in the studies checked, an unresolved V gene covers under half of the shortfall, and the cause of the remainder is unknown. Clone size and the V and J calls come from that table; the DNA yielded D and trimming. This sample comprises under 150,000 clones, around 90% of them detected only once. The top ten hold 7.5% to 9% of the sample. The sample holds many counts of this clone. This receptor's antigen is unknown. The sample holds no much larger clone one base away, and base qualities are not on file. Taken from the germline V gene, the CDR1 and CDR2 loops are SGHDT and YYEEEE. V drops 1 base and J drops 0 bases, leaving 14 bases in between. The CDR3, cysteine through phenylalanine, is 17 amino acids long. The sequence is cut down to CDR3 DNA, 51 bases in frame from base 1.

The donors belonged to the validation cohort of over a hundred subjects, which was separate from the approximately 700-subject first cohort. The specimen sequenced was PBMCs. The clonotype comes from a man aged 18 to 35 in good health and CMV-seropositive. Here the chain combines TRBV5-6 and TRBJ1-5, with a tentative D gene TRBD1 over 6 matching bases. The CDR3 here reads CASSLRRQAYSNQPQHF. In nucleotides, the sequence is TGTGCCAGCAGCTTGAGGCGACAGGCATATAGCAATCAGCCCCAGCATTTT.